This TCR beta chain is drawn from a study of CDR3 diversity in severe acne. This clonotype was observed a few times. Using its own MiXCR run on the PCR reads, TCRdb lists one record per CDR3 protein. The sample holds roughly 81,000 distinct CDR3 sequences, about 50% seen once. The CDR3 has 14 residues. The germline V gene has CDR1 ENHRY and CDR2 SYGVKD. Trimming cost V 4 bases and J 8 bases; bases outside gene matches: 10. The chain is built from TRBV10-3 and TRBJ1-2, with TRBD1 matching 7 bases. The receptor comes from a male donor in good health, serving as a control. The specimen was blood. The CDR3 nucleotides are TGTGCCATCAGTGGACAGGGCCAAGGGTTGGGCTACACCTTC. Translated: CAISGQGQGLGYTF.